The text below deals with one TCR beta chain. What it binds is not known. The CDR3 contains 11 residues. Germline V gene data show CDR1 as SQVTM and CDR2 as ANQGSEA. Deletions cut 5 bases from V and 1 base from J, with 5 bases between. This sample stems from a study of cytomegalovirus exposure and HLA in healthy donors. The primer mix had 60 Vbeta and 13 Jbeta primers. Using immunoSEQ multiplex PCR, the repertoire was profiled, and TCRdb retains in-frame clones only, with some absent. The table lists 80,000 to 95,000 clones. Study conclusions and caveats: Later work associated 16,951 TCR beta sequences with HLA alleles at 0.05 false discovery rate. Accurate prediction of most subjects' HLA-A and HLA-B alleles from TCR beta sequences was reported. For TCR beta chains, V- and J-gene trimming was later linked to a missense DCLRE1C variant.

This clonotype was sampled from a woman aged 30 to 39 in good health and CMV-seronegative. Sequencing used PBMCs. V gene TRBV29-1 combines with J gene TRBJ1-1; no firm D call. The CDR3 coding sequence is TGCAGCGTTCGGGAGAACACTGAAGCTTTCTTT. Residues: CSVRENTEAFF.